What follows are 23 T cell receptor beta chains derived from one specimen sequenced in a study of CD8 T cells in ankylosing spondylitis. TCRdb used MiXCR to reprocess the 5' RACE reads, holding one entry per CDR3 protein. The sample shows a few hundred thousand distinct CDR3 sequences, 24% of them seen only once. Sequencing was done on a sample of blood, either unsorted or a sorted T cell fraction (not recorded which). Every receptor here comes from a male donor with ankylosing spondylitis or in good health (not recorded which).

This clonotype was seen repeatedly, ten times or more. The chain is built from TRBV20-1 and TRBJ2-1, with 8 bases lining up with TRBD2. CDR1 and CDR2 from the germline V gene are DFQATT and SNEGSKA (reference sequence). The CDR3 is made up of 14 amino acids. J was trimmed by 4 bases and V by 3 bases; bases with no gene match: 5. Here the CDR3 reads CSASGGVMYNEQFF. The CDR3 DNA reads as TGCAGTGCTAGCGGGGGGGTAATGTACAATGAGCAGTTCTTC.

J is TRBJ2-7 and V is TRBV10-2; unclear D gene. Trimming cost V 6 bases and J 12 bases, with 15 bases left between them. Germline-derived CDR1 and CDR2 are WSHSY and SAAADI. This CDR3 comprises 11 residues. The CDR3 loop reads CASRRLGILYF. The CDR3 DNA reads as TGCGCCAGCAGGCGTCTCGGAATTCTGTACTTC.

This sequence joins TRBV12-3 or TRBV12-4 and TRBJ2-1; D possibly corresponds to TRBD1 (6 bases). The CDR3 is made up of 15 amino acids. Trimming took off 6 bases at V and 10 bases at J, with 22 bases between the two ends. CDR3 nucleotide sequence: TGTGCCAGCAGGGGGAAAACCGGGACATCTAACGAGCAGTTCTTC. It is translated as CASRGKTGTSNEQFF.

CDR3 amino acids: CASIGGTGTSEQYF. In DNA form, the CDR3 reads TGTGCCAGCATAGGAGGGACGGGTACTTCCGAGCAGTACTTC. The chain employs TRBV2 and TRBJ2-7, with D possibly matching TRBD2 (6 bases). Germline lookup yields CDR1 SNHLY and CDR2 FYNNEI. The CDR3 spans 14 residues. V was shortened by 7 bases and J by 6 bases, with 19 bases between the two germline ends.

Turning to this clonotype: With a much larger clone just one base away, this may be a read error. The chain is built from TRBV7-2 and TRBJ1-2; D unclear. The CDR3 extends over 13 amino acids. CDR1 SGHTA and CDR2 FQGNSA come from the germline V gene. V was cut by 4 bases and J by 8 bases, with 14 bases left in between. In DNA form, the CDR3 reads TGTGCCAGCAGCTCTGGACGGTATAGGGGCTACACCTTC. Translating gives CASSSGRYRGYTF.

Many counts were recorded for this clonotype. The DNA of the CDR3 is TGCAGTGCTAGAGATTTTGGAACAGAAAGCTATGGCTACACCTTC. It encodes CSARDFGTESYGYTF. This chain connects TRBV20-1 to TRBJ1-2, with D unclear. Germline CDR1 DFQATT, CDR2 SNEGSKA (reference sequence). The CDR3 has 15 residues. V was cut by 0 bases and J by 4 bases, with 15 bases left in between.

The V and J genes are TRBV5-5 and TRBJ1-1; no definite D call. CDR1 and CDR2 (germline): SGHKS, YYEKEE (reference sequence). The ends were cut back, 0 bases at V and 4 bases at J, with 7 bases in the middle. The CDR3 spans 13 residues. CDR3 bases: TGTGCCAGCAGCTTGGAGTGGGGCACTGAAGCTTTCTTT. Protein sequence: CASSLEWGTEAFF.

The sample holds many counts of this clonotype. V is TRBV19 and J is TRBJ2-1; tentatively, D is TRBD1 or TRBD2 (5 bases each). In germline, CDR1 is LNHDA, CDR2 SQIVND (reference sequence). The CDR3 sequence is 14 residues long. Trimming removed 7 bases at V and 3 bases at J, with 13 bases between. CDR3 sequence: CASTTGPRYNEQFF. The CDR3 region has the DNA TGTGCCAGTACTACGGGACCCCGCTACAATGAGCAGTTCTTC.

This rearrangement joins TRBV6-1 to TRBJ2-7; tentatively, D is TRBD2 (7 bases). Looked up from germline, CDR1 is MNHNS and CDR2 is SASEGT. V lost 3 bases, J lost 2 bases, and 14 bases lay in between. The CDR3 is made up of 15 amino acids. DNA of the CDR3: TGTGCCAGCAGTGAGGGGGGGGGCTGGCCCTACGAGCAGTACTTC. Translated, it gives CASSEGGGWPYEQYF.

The chain employs TRBV29-1 and TRBJ2-1, with a weak D call TRBD2 (5 bases). V shed 5 bases and J shed 3 bases, with 11 bases lying between them. Germline CDR1 reads SQVTM; CDR2 reads ANQGSEA. The CDR3 consists of 13 residues. The CDR3 sequence is CSVPAGGYNEQFF. The CDR3 nucleotides read TGCAGCGTTCCTGCAGGAGGCTACAATGAGCAGTTCTTC.

The table lists this clonotype with a few counts. The V call is TRBV20-1, the J call TRBJ2-5; the D is unclear. Trimming removed 5 bases from V and 5 bases from J, with 3 bases in between. There are 9 residues in the CDR3. Per the germline V gene, CDR1 is DFQATT and CDR2 is SNEGSKA (reference sequence). CDR3 loop: CSAGETQYF. CDR3 nucleotides: TGCAGTGCTGGGGAGACCCAGTACTTC.

This chain uses TRBV6-1 with TRBJ1-2; D is possibly TRBD1 (5 bases). V was pared by 6 bases and J by 7 bases, with 24 bases between. Germline V gene lookup returns CDR1 MNHNS and CDR2 SASEGT. The CDR3 spans 16 residues. In nucleotides, the CDR3 is TGTGCCAGCAGCCCTACGTTAGACAGAAGGGGTGGTGGCTACACCTTC. It encodes CASSPTLDRRGGGYTF.

The V call is TRBV12-5, the J call TRBJ1-1, with TRBD1 as a possible D gene (5 bases). V gave up 3 bases and J gave up 10 bases, with 12 bases separating them. Germline-derived CDR1 and CDR2 are LGHNT and FRNRAP. There are 12 residues in the CDR3. CDR3 protein: CASGFGTARAFF. In DNA, the CDR3 is TGTGCTAGTGGTTTCGGGACTGCACGAGCTTTCTTT.

This clonotype was seen at least ten times. The chain combines TRBV12-3 or TRBV12-4 with TRBJ2-3, with D possibly called TRBD1 or TRBD2 (5 bases each). V was clipped by 7 bases and J by 5 bases, with 19 bases between them. The CDR3 sequence is 15 residues long. CDR3 in amino acids: CASIPPERGRDTQYF. The DNA for the CDR3 is TGTGCCAGCATACCCCCAGAGAGGGGACGAGATACGCAGTATTTT.

In this sample, this clonotype turned up a few times. The rearrangement uses TRBV3-1 and TRBJ2-7; 8 nucleotides agree with TRBD2. CDR3 length equals 14 residues. From germline, CDR1 is LGHDT and CDR2 YNNKEL (reference sequence). V dropped 1 base and J dropped 10; count of bases not matched to a gene: 9. The CDR3 reads CASSQGVSGASQYF. CDR3 in DNA: TGTGCCAGCAGCCAAGGCGTTAGCGGGGCCTCACAGTACTTC.

The chain carries TRBV6-1 and TRBJ2-7; D is unclear. CDR3 length: 14 residues. CDR1 is MNHNS, CDR2 SASEGT, per germline. V was shortened by 6 bases and J by 3 bases, with 15 bases between the two germline ends. CDR3 residues: CASSRTGQGYEQYF. The CDR3 DNA sequence: TGTGCCAGCAGCCGTACGGGTCAAGGCTACGAGCAGTACTTC.

This clonotype was recorded at least ten times. The rearrangement links TRBV20-1 to TRBJ1-1; a weak D match, TRBD1 (6 bases). With 3 bases removed from V and 4 bases from J, the gap between germline ends came to 12 bases. The CDR3 consists of 13 residues. The V gene's germline CDR1 is DFQATT and CDR2 SNEGSKA (reference sequence). Here the CDR3 DNA reads TGCAGTGCTAGGGACAGTAGGTCCACTGAAGCTTTCTTT. Translated, it gives CSARDSRSTEAFF.

The V call is TRBV28, the J call TRBJ2-1; no definite D call. From germline, CDR1 is MDHEN and CDR2 SYDVKM. This CDR3 comprises 13 residues. The germline V and J ends were trimmed by 5 bases and 7 bases, with 12 bases remaining between them. CDR3 nucleotide sequence: TGTGCCAGCAGTCCCTCGGGTGAGAATGAGCAGTTCTTC. Protein product: CASSPSGENEQFF. Variable domain in full (rest from reference TRBV28 and TRBJ2-1): DVKVTQSSRYLVKRTGEKVFLECVQDMDHENMFWYRQDPGLGLRLIYFSYDVKMKEKGDIPEGYSVSREKKERFSLILESASTNQTSMYLCASSPSGENEQFFGPGTRLTVL.

In the case of this clonotype: A much larger clone lies a single base off, so this may be a read error. The chain is built from TRBV20-1 and TRBJ2-7; 8 bases match TRBD1. Germline CDR1 and CDR2: DFQATT and SNEGSKA (reference sequence). This CDR3 has 15 amino acids. The CDR3 bases are TGCAGTGCTAGAGACGACAGGGGCATCTCCTGCGAGCAGTACTTC. Translation gives CSARDDRGISCEQYF.

This clonotype was detected many times. The rearrangement links TRBV20-1 to TRBJ1-6; a possible D gene is TRBD1 (6 bases). The CDR3 is 13 residues long. Germline-derived CDR1 and CDR2 are DFQATT and SNEGSKA (reference sequence). V was trimmed by 0 bases and J by 9 bases, leaving 9 bases between them. The CDR3: CSAREGAGSPLHF. DNA for the CDR3: TGCAGTGCTAGAGAGGGGGCTGGTTCACCCCTCCACTTT.

This clonotype was recorded at least ten times. V usage is TRBV20-1 and J usage is TRBJ2-7; tentatively, D is TRBD2 (5 bases). This CDR3 is 12 amino acids long. V lost 4 bases and J lost 3, with 10 bases in between. CDR1 is DFQATT and CDR2 is SNEGSKA in the germline V gene (reference sequence). CDR3 sequence reads: CSATGSLYEQYF. The DNA of the CDR3 is TGCAGTGCTACGGGGAGTCTCTACGAGCAGTACTTC.

The chain carries TRBV20-1 and TRBJ2-3; perhaps D is TRBD1 or TRBD2 (5 bases each). Germline loops: CDR1 DFQATT, CDR2 SNEGSKA (reference sequence). V gave up 0 bases and J gave up 7 bases, with 17 bases separating them. CDR3 length equals 15 residues. The CDR3 region has the DNA TGCAGTGCTAGAGATCGAGCCAGGGAGCTACATACGCAGTATTTT. It codes for CSARDRARELHTQYF.

This clonotype was found many times. The rearrangement joins TRBV20-1 to TRBJ1-5; the D gene is possibly TRBD1 (6 bases). Germline lookup yields CDR1 DFQATT and CDR2 SNEGSKA (reference sequence). The germline V and J ends were trimmed by 3 bases and 1 base, with 10 bases remaining between them. The CDR3 has 14 residues. Here the CDR3 DNA reads TGCAGTGCTAGTGGCAGGGGAAGCAATCAGCCCCAGCATTTT. It encodes CSASGRGSNQPQHF.